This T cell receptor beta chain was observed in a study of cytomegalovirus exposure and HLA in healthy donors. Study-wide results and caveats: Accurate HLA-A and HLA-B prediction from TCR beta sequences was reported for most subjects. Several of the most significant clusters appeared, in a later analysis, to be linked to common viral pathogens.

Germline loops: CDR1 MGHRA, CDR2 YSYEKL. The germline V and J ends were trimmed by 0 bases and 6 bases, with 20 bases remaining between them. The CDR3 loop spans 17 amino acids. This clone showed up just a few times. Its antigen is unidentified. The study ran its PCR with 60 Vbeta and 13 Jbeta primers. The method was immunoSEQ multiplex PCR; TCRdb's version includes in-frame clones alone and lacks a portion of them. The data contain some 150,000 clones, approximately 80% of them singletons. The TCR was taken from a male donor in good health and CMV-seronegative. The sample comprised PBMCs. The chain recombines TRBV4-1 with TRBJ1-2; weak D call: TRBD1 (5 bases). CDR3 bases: TGCGCCAGCAGCCAAGATTCGGGGGAAGAAATGGGTGATGGCTACACCTTC. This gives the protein CASSQDSGEEMGDGYTF.